Described below is a single TCR beta chain sequence and its context. No antigen is known for it. Given a much more abundant clone one base away, this may be a read error. For the second PCR, which ran for 7 to 11 cycles, a sample-barcoded 5' primer and a J-beta primer mix were used. TCRdb processed the 5' RACE reads anew with MiXCR; each CDR3 protein has one entry. Altogether 800,000 or so distinct CDR3 sequences are present, 55% to 65% being singletons, with the ten largest covering about a quarter. The entry originates in a study of blood T cells in healthy people across ages. Study outcomes and limitations: With naive T cell percentage, TCR beta diversity showed a strong correlation. Donors of long life had a larger count of naive CD4+ cells and greater diversity than aged donors. PBMCs that were unsorted prevented a conclusive naive versus antigen-experienced comparison.

The germline gives CDR1 MNHEY, CDR2 SVGEGT. This CDR3 contains 11 residues. Input material: blood. This receptor was identified in a man under 40 in good health. The chain couples TRBV6-2 or TRBV6-3 to TRBJ2-1; the D gene could be TRBD1 or TRBD2 (5 bases each). This CDR3 is CASSYLGELFF. DNA for the CDR3: TGTGCCAGCAGTTACCTAGGGGAGCTGTTCTTC.